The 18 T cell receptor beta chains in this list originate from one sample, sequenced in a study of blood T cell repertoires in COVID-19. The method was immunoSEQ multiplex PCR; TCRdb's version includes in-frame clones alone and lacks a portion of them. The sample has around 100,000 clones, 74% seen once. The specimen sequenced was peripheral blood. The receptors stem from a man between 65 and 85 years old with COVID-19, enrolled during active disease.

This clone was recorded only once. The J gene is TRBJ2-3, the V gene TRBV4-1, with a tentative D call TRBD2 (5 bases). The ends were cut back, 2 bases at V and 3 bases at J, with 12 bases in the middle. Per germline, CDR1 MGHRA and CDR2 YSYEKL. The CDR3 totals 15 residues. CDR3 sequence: CASSQRRTGTDTQYF. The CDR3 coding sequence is TGCGCCAGCAGCCAAAGGCGGACGGGGACAGATACGCAGTATTTT.

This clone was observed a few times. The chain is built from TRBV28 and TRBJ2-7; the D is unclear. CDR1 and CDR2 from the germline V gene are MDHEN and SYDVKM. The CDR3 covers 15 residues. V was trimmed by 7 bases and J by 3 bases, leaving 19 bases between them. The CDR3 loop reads CASTPTLGTRYEQYF. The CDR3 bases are TGTGCCAGCACTCCGACCTTGGGCACCCGCTACGAGCAGTACTTC.

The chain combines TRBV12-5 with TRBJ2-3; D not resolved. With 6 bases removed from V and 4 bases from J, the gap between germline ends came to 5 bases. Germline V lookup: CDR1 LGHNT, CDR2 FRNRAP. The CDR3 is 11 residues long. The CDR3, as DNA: TGTGCTAGTGGGGTAGCAGATACGCAGTATTTT. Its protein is CASGVADTQYF.

In DNA form, the CDR3 reads TGTGCCAGCAGGTCGACAGGGGACCTATTTGAGCAGTACTTC. Its protein is CASRSTGDLFEQYF. The gene calls are TRBV6-5 and TRBJ2-7; 8 bases are a match to TRBD1. V lost 6 bases, J lost 7 bases, and 11 bases stayed unmatched. The CDR3 covers 14 residues. Per germline, CDR1 MNHEY and CDR2 SVGAGI.

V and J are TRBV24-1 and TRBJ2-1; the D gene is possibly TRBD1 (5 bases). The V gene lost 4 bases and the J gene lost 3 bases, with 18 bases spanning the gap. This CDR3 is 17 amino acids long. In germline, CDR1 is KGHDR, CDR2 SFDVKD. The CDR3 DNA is TGTGCCACCAGTGACCCCTGGGTGGGTAGGGGCTACAATGAGCAGTTCTTC. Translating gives CATSDPWVGRGYNEQFF.

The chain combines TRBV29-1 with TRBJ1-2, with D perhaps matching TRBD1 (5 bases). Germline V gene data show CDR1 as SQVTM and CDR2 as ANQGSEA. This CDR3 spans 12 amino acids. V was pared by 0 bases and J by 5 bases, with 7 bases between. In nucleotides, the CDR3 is TGCAGCGTTGAAGACCGACAGTATGGCTACACCTTC. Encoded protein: CSVEDRQYGYTF.

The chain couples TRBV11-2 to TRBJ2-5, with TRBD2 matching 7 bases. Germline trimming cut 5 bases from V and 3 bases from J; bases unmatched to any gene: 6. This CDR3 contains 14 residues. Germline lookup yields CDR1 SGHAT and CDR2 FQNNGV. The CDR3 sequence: CASSLGTIKETQYF. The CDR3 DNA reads TGTGCCAGCAGCCTCGGGACTATTAAAGAGACCCAGTACTTC.

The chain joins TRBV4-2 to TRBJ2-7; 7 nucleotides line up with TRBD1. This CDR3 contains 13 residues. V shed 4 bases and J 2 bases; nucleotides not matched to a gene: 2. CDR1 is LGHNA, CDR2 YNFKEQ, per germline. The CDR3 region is CASSRGQAYEQYF. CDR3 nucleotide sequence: TGTGCCAGCAGCCGCGGACAGGCCTACGAGCAGTACTTC.

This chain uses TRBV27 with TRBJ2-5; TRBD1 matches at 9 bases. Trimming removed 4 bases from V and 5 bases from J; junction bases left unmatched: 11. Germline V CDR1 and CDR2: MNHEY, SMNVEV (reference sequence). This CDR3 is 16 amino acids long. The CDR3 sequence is CASSSFTGGAGETQYF. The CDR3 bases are TGTGCCAGCAGTTCCTTTACAGGGGGCGCAGGGGAGACCCAGTACTTC.

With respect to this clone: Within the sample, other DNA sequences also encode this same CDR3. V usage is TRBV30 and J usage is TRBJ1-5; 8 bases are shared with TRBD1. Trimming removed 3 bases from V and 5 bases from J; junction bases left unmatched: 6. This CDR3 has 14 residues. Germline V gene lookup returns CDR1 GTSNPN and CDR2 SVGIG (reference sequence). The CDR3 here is CAWSRDRGYQPQHF. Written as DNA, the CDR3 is TGTGCCTGGAGCCGCGACAGGGGTTATCAGCCCCAGCATTTT. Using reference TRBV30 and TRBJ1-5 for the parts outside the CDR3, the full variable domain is SQTIHQWPATLVQPVGSPLSLECTVEGTSNPNLYWYRQAAGRGLQLLFYSVGIGQISSEVPQNLSASRPQDRQFILSSKKLLLSDSGFYLCAWSRDRGYQPQHFGDGTRLSIL.

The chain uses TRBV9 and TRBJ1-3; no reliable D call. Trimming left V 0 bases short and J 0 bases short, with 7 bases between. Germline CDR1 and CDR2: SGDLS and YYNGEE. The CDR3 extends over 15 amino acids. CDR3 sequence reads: CASSVAGTSGNTIYF. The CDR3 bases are TGTGCCAGCAGCGTAGCAGGTACCTCTGGAAACACCATATATTTT.

The CDR3 DNA reads TGTGCCAGTAGTATAGATGGATGGGGGCATGGGGCCAACGTCCTGACTTTC. As protein: CASSIDGWGHGANVLTF. The chain recombines TRBV19 with TRBJ2-6, with D possibly being TRBD1 (6 bases). The V and J ends lost 0 bases and 3 bases respectively, with 12 bases between them. Germline loops: CDR1 LNHDA, CDR2 SQIVND (reference sequence). The CDR3 totals 17 residues.

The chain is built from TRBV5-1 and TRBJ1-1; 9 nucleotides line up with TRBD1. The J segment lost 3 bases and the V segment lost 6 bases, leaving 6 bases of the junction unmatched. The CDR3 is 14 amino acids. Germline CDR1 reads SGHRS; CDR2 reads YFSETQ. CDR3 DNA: TGCGCCAGCACCCCGGGGGACAGGGACACTGAAGCTTTCTTT. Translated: CASTPGDRDTEAFF.

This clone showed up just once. Here the CDR3 DNA reads TGTGCCAGCAGAATACTAGCGGGAATAGGCGAGCAGTACTTC. Its protein is CASRILAGIGEQYF. The chain joins TRBV28 to TRBJ2-7, with TRBD2 identical over 10 bases. The trim removed 6 bases at V and 6 bases at J, leaving 8 bases unmatched. Germline CDR1 is MDHEN and CDR2 is SYDVKM. The CDR3 runs to 14 residues.

The CDR3 bases are TGTGCCAGCAGTGATTCAGGGGGCACTGGAAACACCATATATTTT. Protein: CASSDSGGTGNTIYF. The V call is TRBV9, the J call TRBJ1-3; TRBD1 matches at 8 bases. After removal of 5 bases from V and 2 bases from J, the junction contained 6 bases not matched to a gene. The length of the CDR3 is 15 residues. CDR1 and CDR2 from the germline V gene are SGDLS and YYNGEE.

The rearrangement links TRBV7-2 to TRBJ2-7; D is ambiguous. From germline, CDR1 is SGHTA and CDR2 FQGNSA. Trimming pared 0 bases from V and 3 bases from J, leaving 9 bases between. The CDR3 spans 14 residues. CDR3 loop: CASSLAASFYEQYF. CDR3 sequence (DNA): TGTGCCAGCAGCTTAGCTGCGAGTTTCTACGAGCAGTACTTC. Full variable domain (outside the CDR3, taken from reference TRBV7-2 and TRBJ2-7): GAGVSQSPSNKVTEKGKDVELRCDPISGHTALYWYRQSLGQGLEFLIYFQGNSAPDKSGLPSDRFSAERTGGSVSTLTIQRTQQEDSAVYLCASSLAASFYEQYFGPGTRLTVT.

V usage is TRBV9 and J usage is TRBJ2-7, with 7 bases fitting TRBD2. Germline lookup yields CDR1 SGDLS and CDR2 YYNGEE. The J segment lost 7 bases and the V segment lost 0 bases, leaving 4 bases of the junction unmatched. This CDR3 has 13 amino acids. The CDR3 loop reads CASSVGTRDEQYF. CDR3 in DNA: TGTGCCAGCAGCGTAGGGACTAGGGATGAGCAGTACTTC.

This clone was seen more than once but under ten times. CDR3 amino acids: CATSDLSWGQGHTEAFF. The CDR3 DNA is TGTGCCACCAGTGATTTGTCTTGGGGACAGGGGCACACTGAAGCTTTCTTT. The rearrangement links TRBV24-1 to TRBJ1-1; 10 bases fit TRBD1. There are 17 residues in the CDR3. CDR1 is KGHDR, CDR2 SFDVKD, per germline. The junction had 6 bases not matched to a gene; V was cut back by 0 bases and J by 3 bases.